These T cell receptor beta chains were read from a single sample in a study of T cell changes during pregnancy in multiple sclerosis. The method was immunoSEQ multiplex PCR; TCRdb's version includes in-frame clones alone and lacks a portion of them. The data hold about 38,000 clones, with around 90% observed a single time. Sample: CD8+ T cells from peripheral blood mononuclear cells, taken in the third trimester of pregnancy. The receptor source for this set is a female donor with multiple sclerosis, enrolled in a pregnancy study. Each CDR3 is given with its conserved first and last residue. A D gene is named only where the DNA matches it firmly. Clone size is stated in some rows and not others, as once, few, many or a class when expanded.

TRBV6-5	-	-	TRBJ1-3	TGTGCCAGCAGTTCAACAGGGCCAGGAAACACCATATATTTT	CASSSTGPGNTIYF
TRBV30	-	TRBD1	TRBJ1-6	TGTGCCTGGAGTGTACTACAGGGGGACTCACCCCTCCACTTT	CAWSVLQGDSPLHF
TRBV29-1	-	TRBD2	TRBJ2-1	TGCAGCATTCCGGGACTAGCCTACAATGAGCAGTTCTTC	CSIPGLAYNEQFF
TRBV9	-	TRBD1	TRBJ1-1	TGTGCCAGCAGCTCAGGGACAGGGACCTACACTGAAGCTTTCTTT	CASSSGTGTYTEAFF
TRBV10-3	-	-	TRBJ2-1	TGTGCCATCAGTGAGTCTCCCCAGCAGGGTTGGAATGAGCAGTTCTTC	CAISESPQQGWNEQFF
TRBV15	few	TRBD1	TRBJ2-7	TGTGCCACCAGCACTAGTTGGACAGGGGAAGGCTACGAGCAGTACTTC	CATSTSWTGEGYEQYF
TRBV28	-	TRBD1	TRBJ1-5	TGTGCCAGCAGAGGGGGCGGCAATCAGCCCCAGCATTTT	CASRGGGNQPQHF
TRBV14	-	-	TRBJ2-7	TGTGCCAGCAGCCAAGAAGGGGCCTACGAGCAGTACTTC	CASSQEGAYEQYF
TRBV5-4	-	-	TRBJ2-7	TGTGCCAGCAGCTTTGACCCTGAGGTGTACGAGCAGTACTTC	CASSFDPEVYEQYF
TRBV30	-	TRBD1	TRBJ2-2	TGTGCCTGGAGTGTCAAGGACAGGGACACCGGGGAGCTGTTTTTT	CAWSVKDRDTGELFF
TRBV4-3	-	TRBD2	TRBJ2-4	TGCGCCAGCAGCCAAGTTGTCGTCGGGGAGGGCCAAAACATTCAGTACTTC	CASSQVVVGEGQNIQYF
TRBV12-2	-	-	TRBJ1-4	-	CASRFGGGSPRATNEKLFF
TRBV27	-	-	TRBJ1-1	TGTGCCAGCAGTTTAACAGTAAACACTGAAGCTTTCTTT	CASSLTVNTEAFF
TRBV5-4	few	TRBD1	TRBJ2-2	TGTGCCAGCAGAGGGGACAGGGAGGTTACCGGGGAGCTGTTTTTT	CASRGDREVTGELFF
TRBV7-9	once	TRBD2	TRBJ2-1	TGTGCCAGCAGCTCTACTAGCGGGGGGTCCTCCTACAATGAGCAGTTCTTC	CASSSTSGGSSYNEQFF
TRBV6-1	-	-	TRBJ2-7	TGTGCCAGCAGTGAAGAGGACACATCCTACGAGCAGTACTTC	CASSEEDTSYEQYF
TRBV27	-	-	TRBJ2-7	TGTGCCAGCCGTACCGGGACTCTCCCCAACGAGCAGTACTTC	CASRTGTLPNEQYF
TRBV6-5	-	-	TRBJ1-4	TGTGCCAGCAGTGACAGCCAGCCCGGGTTGAAACTGTTTTTT	CASSDSQPGLKLFF
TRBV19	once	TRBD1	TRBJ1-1	TGTGCCAGTAGTATAGATCAGGGGGGCACTGAAGCTTTCTTT	CASSIDQGGTEAFF
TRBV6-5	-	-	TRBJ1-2	TGTGCCAGCAGCCCTAACGCTGTCTATGGCTACACCTTC	CASSPNAVYGYTF
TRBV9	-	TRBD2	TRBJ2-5	TGTGCCAGCAGCGTAGGGCCAGCGGGGGTTAGAGAGACCCAGTACTTC	CASSVGPAGVRETQYF
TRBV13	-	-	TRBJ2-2	TGTGCCAGCAGCTTATCGGGATCGGGTGGGGGGACGAACACCGGGGAGCTGTTTTTT	CASSLSGSGGGTNTGELFF
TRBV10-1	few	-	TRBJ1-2	TGCGCCAGCAGTGCAGACGGAGAAGATGGCTACACCTTC	CASSADGEDGYTF
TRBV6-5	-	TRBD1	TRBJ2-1	TGTGCCAGCAGGATCGGGACAGTATACAATGAGCAGTTCTTC	CASRIGTVYNEQFF
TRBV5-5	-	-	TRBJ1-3	TGTGCCAGCAGCACATGGACGGGAGGGTTCTCTGGAAACACCATATATTTT	CASSTWTGGFSGNTIYF
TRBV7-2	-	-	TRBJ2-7	TGTGCCAGCAGCCCCCCGTCAATTAGGGGGTATAGCTCCTACGAGCAGTACTTC	CASSPPSIRGYSSYEQYF
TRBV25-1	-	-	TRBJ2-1	TGTGCCAGCAGTCCTCATGCCCCTTACACTGAGCAGTTCTTC	CASSPHAPYTEQFF
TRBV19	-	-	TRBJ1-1	TGTGCCAGTAGTACGGACCAGGAGGTTGAAGCTTTCTTT	CASSTDQEVEAFF
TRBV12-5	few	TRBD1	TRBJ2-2	TGTGCTAGTGGTCTGCAGGGGGCGAACACCGGGGAGCTGTTTTTT	CASGLQGANTGELFF
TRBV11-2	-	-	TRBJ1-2	TGTGCCAGCAGATTCGACACTAACTATGGCTACACCTTC	CASRFDTNYGYTF
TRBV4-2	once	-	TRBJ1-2	TGTGCCAGCAGCCAAGATTATACGGTTGGCTACACCTTC	CASSQDYTVGYTF
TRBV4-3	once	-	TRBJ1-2	TGCGCCAGCAGCCAATACCGGGAGTCCTATGGCTACACCTTC	CASSQYRESYGYTF
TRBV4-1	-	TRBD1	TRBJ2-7	TGCGCCAGCAGCCCCGGACAGGGACCATCCTACGAGCAGTACTTC	CASSPGQGPSYEQYF
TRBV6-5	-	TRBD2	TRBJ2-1	TGTGCCAGCAGTAACCTAGCGGGGGGCTTCAATGAGCAGTTCTTC	CASSNLAGGFNEQFF
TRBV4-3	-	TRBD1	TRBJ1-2	TGCGCCAGCAGCCAAGAAGGGACAGGGGGCCATGGCTACACCTTC	CASSQEGTGGHGYTF
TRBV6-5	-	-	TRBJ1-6	TGTGCCAGCAGTTATTATGGGGGCCTCCGAAATTCACCCCTCCACTTT	CASSYYGGLRNSPLHF
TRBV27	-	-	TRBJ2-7	TGTGCCAGCAGTTTCACCGGGACCTACGAGCAGTACTTC	CASSFTGTYEQYF
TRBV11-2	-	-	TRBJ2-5	TGTGCCAGCAGCTTAGGGGGGCTGGCCCAGTACTTC	CASSLGGLAQYF
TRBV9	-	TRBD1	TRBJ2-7	TGTGCCAGCAGCGTTGGGACAGGTGGGATCTACGAGCAGTACTTC	CASSVGTGGIYEQYF
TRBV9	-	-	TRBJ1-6	TGTGCCAGCAGCCACCTCCTGGGGGGGGTTGGTTCACCCCTCCACTTT	CASSHLLGGVGSPLHF
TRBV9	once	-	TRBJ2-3	TGTGCCAGCAGCGATTCTAGCACGGATACGCAGTATTTT	CASSDSSTDTQYF
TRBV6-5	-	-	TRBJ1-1	TGTGCCAGCAGTTGGGGGGAGGGGTGGACTGAAGCTTTCTTT	CASSWGEGWTEAFF
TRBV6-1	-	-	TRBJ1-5	TGTGCCAGCAGTGCCCAACGGGACATTTGGGCTCAGCCCCAGCATTTT	CASSAQRDIWAQPQHF
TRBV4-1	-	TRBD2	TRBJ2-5	TGCGCCAGCAGCCCCACTAGCGGGGAAGAGACCCAGTACTTC	CASSPTSGEETQYF
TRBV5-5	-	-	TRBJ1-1	TGTGCCAGCAGCCCAGGCGGGGTTCGGATGAACACTGAAGCTTTCTTT	CASSPGGVRMNTEAFF